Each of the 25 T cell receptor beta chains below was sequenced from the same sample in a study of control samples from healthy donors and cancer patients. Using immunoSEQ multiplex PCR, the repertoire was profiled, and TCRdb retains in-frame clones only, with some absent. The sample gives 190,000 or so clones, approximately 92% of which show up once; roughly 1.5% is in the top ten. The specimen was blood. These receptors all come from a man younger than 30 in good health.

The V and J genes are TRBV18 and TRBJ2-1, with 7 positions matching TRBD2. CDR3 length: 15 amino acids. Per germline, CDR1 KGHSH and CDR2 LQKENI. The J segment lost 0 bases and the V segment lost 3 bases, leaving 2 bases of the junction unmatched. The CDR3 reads CASSPRGSSYNEQFF. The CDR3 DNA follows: TGTGCCAGCTCACCGCGGGGGAGCTCCTACAATGAGCAGTTCTTC.

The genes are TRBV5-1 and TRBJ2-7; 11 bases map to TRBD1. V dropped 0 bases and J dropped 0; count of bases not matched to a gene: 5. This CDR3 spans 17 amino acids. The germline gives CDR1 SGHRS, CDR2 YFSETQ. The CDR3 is CASSLGTGGISSYEQYF. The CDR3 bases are TGCGCCAGCAGCTTGGGGACAGGGGGCATCAGCTCCTACGAGCAGTACTTC.

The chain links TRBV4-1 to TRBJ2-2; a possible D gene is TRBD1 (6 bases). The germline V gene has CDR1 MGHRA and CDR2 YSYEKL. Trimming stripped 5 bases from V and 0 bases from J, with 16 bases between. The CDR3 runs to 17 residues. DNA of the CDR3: TGCGCCAGCAGCAGTTACCGGGACACTGCGAACACCGGGGAGCTGTTTTTT. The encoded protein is CASSSYRDTANTGELFF.

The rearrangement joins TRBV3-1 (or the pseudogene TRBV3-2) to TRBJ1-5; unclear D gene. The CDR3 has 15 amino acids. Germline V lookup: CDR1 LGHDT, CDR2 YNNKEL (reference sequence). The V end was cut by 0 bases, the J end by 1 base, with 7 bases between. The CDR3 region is CASSQDGRSNQPQHF. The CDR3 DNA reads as TGTGCCAGCAGCCAAGACGGACGGAGCAATCAGCCCCAGCATTTT.

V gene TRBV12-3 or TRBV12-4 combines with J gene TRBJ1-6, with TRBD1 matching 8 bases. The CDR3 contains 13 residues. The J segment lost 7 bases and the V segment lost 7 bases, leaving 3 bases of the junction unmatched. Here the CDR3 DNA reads TGTGCCAGCAAGTGGACAGGGAATTCACCCCTCCACTTT. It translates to CASKWTGNSPLHF.

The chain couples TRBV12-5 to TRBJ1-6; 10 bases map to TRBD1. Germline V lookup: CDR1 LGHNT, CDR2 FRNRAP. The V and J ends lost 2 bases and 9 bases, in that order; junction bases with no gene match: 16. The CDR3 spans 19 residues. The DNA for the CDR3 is TGTGCTAGTGGTTTGTATCGACAGGGGGCCGGTAAGATCGGTTCACCCCTCCACTTT. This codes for CASGLYRQGAGKIGSPLHF.

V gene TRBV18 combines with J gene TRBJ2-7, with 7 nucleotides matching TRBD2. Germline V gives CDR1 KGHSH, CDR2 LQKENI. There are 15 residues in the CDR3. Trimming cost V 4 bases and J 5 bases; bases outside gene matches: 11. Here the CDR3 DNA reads TGTGCCAGCTCACTCGTCCGACGGGAGGAGAACGAGCAGTACTTC. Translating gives CASSLVRREENEQYF. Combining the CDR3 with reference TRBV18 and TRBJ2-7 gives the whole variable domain NAGVMQNPRHLVRRRGQEARLRCSPMKGHSHVYWYRQLPEEGLKFMVYLQKENIIDESGMPKERFSAEFPKEGPSILRIQQVVRGDSAAYFCASSLVRREENEQYFGPGTRLTVT.

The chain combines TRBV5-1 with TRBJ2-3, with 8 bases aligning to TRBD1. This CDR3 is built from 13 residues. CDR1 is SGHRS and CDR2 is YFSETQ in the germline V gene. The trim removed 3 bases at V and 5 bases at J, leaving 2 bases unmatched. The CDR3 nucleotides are TGCGCCAGCAGCTCGACAGGGGAAGATACGCAGTATTTT. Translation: CASSSTGEDTQYF.

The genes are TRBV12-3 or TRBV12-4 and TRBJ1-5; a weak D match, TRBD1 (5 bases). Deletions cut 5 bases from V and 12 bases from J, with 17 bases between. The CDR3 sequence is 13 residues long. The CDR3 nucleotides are TGTGCCAGCAGTATAGGGGATCAAAGTAACCAGCATTTT. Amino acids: CASSIGDQSNQHF.

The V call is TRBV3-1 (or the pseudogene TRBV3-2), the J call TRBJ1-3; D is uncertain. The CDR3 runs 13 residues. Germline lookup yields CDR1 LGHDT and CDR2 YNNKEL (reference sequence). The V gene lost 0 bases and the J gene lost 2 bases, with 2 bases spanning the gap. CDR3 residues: CASSQEPGNTIYF. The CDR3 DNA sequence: TGTGCCAGCAGCCAAGAGCCTGGAAACACCATATATTTT.

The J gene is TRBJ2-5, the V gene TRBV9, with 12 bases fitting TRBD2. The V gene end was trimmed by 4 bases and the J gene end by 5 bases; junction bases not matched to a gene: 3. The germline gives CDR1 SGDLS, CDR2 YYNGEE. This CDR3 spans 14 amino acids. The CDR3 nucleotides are TGTGCCAGCAGCCTAGCGGGGGGGCCCGAGACCCAGTACTTC. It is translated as CASSLAGGPETQYF.

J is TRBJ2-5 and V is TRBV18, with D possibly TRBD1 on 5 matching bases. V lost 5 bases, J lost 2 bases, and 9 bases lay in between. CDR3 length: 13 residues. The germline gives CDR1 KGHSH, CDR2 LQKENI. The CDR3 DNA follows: TGTGCCAGCTCAGGCGGACAACAAGAGACCCAGTACTTC. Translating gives CASSGGQQETQYF.

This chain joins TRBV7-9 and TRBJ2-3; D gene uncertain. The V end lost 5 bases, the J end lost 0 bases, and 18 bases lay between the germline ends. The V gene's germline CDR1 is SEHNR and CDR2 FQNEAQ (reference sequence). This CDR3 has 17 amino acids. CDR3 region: CASSTVGPAGSTDTQYF. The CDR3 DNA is TGTGCCAGCAGCACCGTAGGTCCCGCCGGGAGCACAGATACGCAGTATTTT.

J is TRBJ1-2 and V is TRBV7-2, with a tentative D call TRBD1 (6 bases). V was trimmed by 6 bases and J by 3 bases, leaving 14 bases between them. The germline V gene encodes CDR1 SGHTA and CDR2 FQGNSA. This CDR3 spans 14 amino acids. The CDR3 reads CASSPRNRDYGYTF. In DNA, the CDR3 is TGTGCCAGCAGTCCCCGGAACAGGGACTATGGCTACACCTTC.

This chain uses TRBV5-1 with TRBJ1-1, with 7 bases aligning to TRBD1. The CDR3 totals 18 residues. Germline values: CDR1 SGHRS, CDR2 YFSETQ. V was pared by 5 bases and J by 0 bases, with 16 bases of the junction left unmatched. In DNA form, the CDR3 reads TGCGCCAGCAGGCCTATTCCCGGGACAGAGATCCTGAACACTGAAGCTTTCTTT. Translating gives CASRPIPGTEILNTEAFF. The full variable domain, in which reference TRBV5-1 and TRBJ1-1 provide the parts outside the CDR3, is KAGVTQTPRYLIKTRGQQVTLSCSPISGHRSVSWYQQTPGQGLQFLFEYFSETQRNKGNFPGRFSGRQFSNSRSEMNVSTLELGDSALYLCASRPIPGTEILNTEAFFGQGTRLTVV.

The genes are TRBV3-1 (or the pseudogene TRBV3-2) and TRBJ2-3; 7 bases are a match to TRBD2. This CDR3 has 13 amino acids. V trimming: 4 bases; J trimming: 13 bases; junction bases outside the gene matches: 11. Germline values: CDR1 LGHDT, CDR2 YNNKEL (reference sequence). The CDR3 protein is CASSRTREGAKYF. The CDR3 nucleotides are TGTGCCAGCAGCCGAACGAGGGAGGGCGCGAAGTATTTT.

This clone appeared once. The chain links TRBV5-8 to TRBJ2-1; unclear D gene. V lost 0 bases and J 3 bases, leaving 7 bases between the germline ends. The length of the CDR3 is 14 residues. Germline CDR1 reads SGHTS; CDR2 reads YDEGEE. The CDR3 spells CASSLEGGYNEQFF. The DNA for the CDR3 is TGTGCCAGCAGCTTGGAGGGCGGCTACAATGAGCAGTTCTTC.

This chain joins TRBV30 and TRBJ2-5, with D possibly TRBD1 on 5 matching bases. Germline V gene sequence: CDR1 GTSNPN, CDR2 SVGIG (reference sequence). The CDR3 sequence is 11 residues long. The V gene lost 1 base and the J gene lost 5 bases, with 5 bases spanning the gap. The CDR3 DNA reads TGTGCCTGGAGTGCAGGGGAGACCCAGTACTTC. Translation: CAWSAGETQYF.

The CDR3 region has the DNA TGTGCCAGTAGAAGGCTTTATAGCAATCAGCCCCAGCATTTT. Translated: CASRRLYSNQPQHF. The V gene is TRBV19, the J gene TRBJ1-5; D is undetermined. This CDR3 comprises 14 residues. With 6 bases removed from V and 0 bases from J, the gap between germline ends came to 9 bases. In germline, CDR1 is LNHDA, CDR2 SQIVND (reference sequence).

CDR3 nucleotides: TGTGCCAGCAGCCGGGACAGAGGGATTTACGAGCAGTACTTC. This gives the protein CASSRDRGIYEQYF. The chain recombines TRBV7-9 with TRBJ2-7; TRBD1 matches 7 bases. Losses at the gene ends were 5 bases for V and 4 bases for J; bases not matched to a gene: 8. CDR3 length equals 14 residues. CDR1 and CDR2 from the germline V gene are SEHNR and FQNEAQ (reference sequence).

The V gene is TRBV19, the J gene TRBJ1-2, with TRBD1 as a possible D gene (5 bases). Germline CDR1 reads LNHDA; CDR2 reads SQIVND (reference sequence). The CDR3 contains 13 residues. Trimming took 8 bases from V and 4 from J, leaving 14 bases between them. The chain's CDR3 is CASRRGVGYGYTF. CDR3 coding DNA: TGTGCCAGTCGGCGGGGGGTCGGCTATGGCTACACCTTC.

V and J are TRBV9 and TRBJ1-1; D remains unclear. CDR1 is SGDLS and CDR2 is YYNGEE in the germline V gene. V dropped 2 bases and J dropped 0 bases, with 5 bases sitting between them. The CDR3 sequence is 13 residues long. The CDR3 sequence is CASSVHMNTEAFF. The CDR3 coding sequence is TGTGCCAGCAGCGTCCACATGAACACTGAAGCTTTCTTT.

CDR3 protein: CAISEPPFRNTEAFF. CDR3 sequence (DNA): TGTGCCATCAGTGAGCCACCTTTCAGGAACACTGAAGCTTTCTTT. This rearrangement joins TRBV10-3 to TRBJ1-1, with D unclear. CDR1 is ENHRY and CDR2 is SYGVKD in the germline V gene. CDR3 length: 15 amino acids. V lost 2 bases and J 1 base, leaving 11 bases between the germline ends.

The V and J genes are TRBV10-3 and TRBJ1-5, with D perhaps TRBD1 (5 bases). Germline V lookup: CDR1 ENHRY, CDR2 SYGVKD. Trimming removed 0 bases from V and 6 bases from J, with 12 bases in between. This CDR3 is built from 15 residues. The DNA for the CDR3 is TGTGCCATCAGTGAGTCGATCGGGGGTGTTCAGCCCCAGCATTTT. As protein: CAISESIGGVQPQHF.

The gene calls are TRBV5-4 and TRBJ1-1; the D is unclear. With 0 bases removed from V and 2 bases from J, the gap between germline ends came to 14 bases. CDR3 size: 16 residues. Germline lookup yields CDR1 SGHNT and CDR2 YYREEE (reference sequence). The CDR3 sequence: CASSLDSLRVNTEAFF. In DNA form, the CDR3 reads TGTGCCAGCAGCTTGGATTCGCTCCGGGTCAACACTGAAGCTTTCTTT.